The 21 T cell receptor beta chains reported below all come from one sample, sequenced in a study of blood T cell repertoires in COVID-19. Sequencing used immunoSEQ multiplex PCR; TCRdb keeps in-frame clones, though not all of them. The table has roughly 230,000 clones, 90% seen once. Sequenced material: peripheral blood. These TCRs come from a woman aged 55-69 years with COVID-19, enrolled during active disease.

The chain employs TRBV19 and TRBJ1-3, with D perhaps matching TRBD1 (6 bases). Germline loops: CDR1 LNHDA, CDR2 SQIVND (reference sequence). The V and J ends lost 6 bases and 3 bases respectively, with 12 bases between them. The CDR3 length is 14 residues. CDR3 nucleotides: TGTGCCAGTAGGACGACAGGAGGTGGAAACACCATATATTTT. Translation: CASRTTGGGNTIYF.

The chain links TRBV9 to TRBJ1-3; TRBD1 is a possible D gene (5 bases). The CDR3 is 14 residues long. The V gene's germline CDR1 is SGDLS and CDR2 YYNGEE. V dropped 5 bases and J dropped 11 bases, with 20 bases sitting between them. The CDR3 loop reads CASSDGRVNDPIYF. For the CDR3, the DNA is TGTGCCAGCAGTGACGGCAGGGTAAACGATCCCATATATTTT.

This clone was counted between two and nine times. The rearrangement uses TRBV4-2 and TRBJ1-5; possible D gene TRBD1, 5 bases. Trimming took off 0 bases at V and 9 bases at J, with 24 bases between the two ends. The V gene's germline CDR1 is LGHNA and CDR2 YNFKEQ. This CDR3 comprises 18 residues. CDR3 nucleotide sequence: TGTGCCAGCAGCCAAGATCAAGTTTTGAACAGGCCTGCTTCGCCCCAGCATTTT. Protein: CASSQDQVLNRPASPQHF.

The rearrangement joins TRBV6-2 or TRBV6-3 to TRBJ1-2; no reliable D call. Germline lookup yields CDR1 MNHEY and CDR2 SVGEGT. Trimming removed 6 bases from V and 8 bases from J, with 13 bases in between. The CDR3 length is 12 residues. The CDR3 bases are TGTGCCAGCAGCATCACTATTTCCGGCTACACCTTC. Translated: CASSITISGYTF.

V usage is TRBV7-2 and J usage is TRBJ2-2; D is undetermined. CDR3 size: 15 residues. Between the trimmed V and J ends, which lost 1 base and 2 bases, there was a span of 8 bases. From germline, CDR1 is SGHTA and CDR2 FQGNSA. CDR3 DNA: TGTGCCAGCAGCTTAGTAGCTAGAAACACCGGGGAGCTGTTTTTT. This encodes CASSLVARNTGELFF. The whole variable domain, filled in from reference TRBV7-2 and TRBJ2-2, reads GAGVSQSPSNKVTEKGKDVELRCDPISGHTALYWYRQSLGQGLEFLIYFQGNSAPDKSGLPSDRFSAERTGGSVSTLTIQRTQQEDSAVYLCASSLVARNTGELFFGEGSRLTVL.

The chain joins TRBV7-2 to TRBJ1-1; possible D gene TRBD1, 6 bases. Per germline, CDR1 SGHTA and CDR2 FQGNSA. Trimming took 1 base from V and 1 from J, leaving 13 bases between them. This CDR3 contains 16 residues. The CDR3 region has the DNA TGTGCCAGCAGCTTAGAGGGGACACTTGGGAACACTGAAGCTTTCTTT. Translated, it gives CASSLEGTLGNTEAFF.

V gene TRBV27 combines with J gene TRBJ2-7, with D possibly being TRBD1 (6 bases). The V gene lost 6 bases and the J gene lost 7 bases, with 19 bases spanning the gap. The CDR3 has 14 amino acids. Germline-derived CDR1 and CDR2 are MNHEY and SMNVEV (reference sequence). The CDR3 region is CASSLLQGAAEQYF. As DNA, the CDR3 is TGTGCCAGCAGCCTGCTACAGGGAGCCGCGGAGCAGTACTTC.

This chain joins TRBV19 and TRBJ1-3, with 10 positions matching TRBD1. V shed 0 bases, J shed 0 bases, and the junction held 8 bases outside the gene matches. Germline V gene lookup returns CDR1 LNHDA and CDR2 SQIVND (reference sequence). CDR3 length: 19 amino acids. DNA for the CDR3: TGTGCCAGTAGTATAGATCGGGGGACAGGGGCCAGCTCTGGAAACACCATATATTTT. This gives the protein CASSIDRGTGASSGNTIYF.

The chain couples TRBV30 to TRBJ1-3, with D possibly being TRBD1 (6 bases). The germline V and J ends were trimmed by 2 bases and 3 bases, with 11 bases remaining between them. The length of the CDR3 is 14 residues. Germline V CDR1 and CDR2: GTSNPN, SVGIG (reference sequence). CDR3 nucleotides: TGTGCCTGGAGTTCAGGGGCAGGTGGAAACACCATATATTTT. Its translation is CAWSSGAGGNTIYF.

This clone was counted once. V is TRBV3-1 (or the pseudogene TRBV3-2) and J is TRBJ2-1, with a tentative D call TRBD2 (6 bases). Trimming cost V 3 bases and J 8 bases, with 11 bases left between them. This CDR3 contains 13 residues. CDR1 is LGHDT, CDR2 YNNKEL, per germline (reference sequence). The CDR3 DNA sequence: TGTGCCAGCAGCCATACGGGGGACTATGAGCAGTTCTTC. It is translated as CASSHTGDYEQFF.

The genes are TRBV2 and TRBJ2-2; tentatively, D is TRBD1 (6 bases). The length of the CDR3 is 13 residues. The germline V gene encodes CDR1 SNHLY and CDR2 FYNNEI. Deletions cut 6 bases from V and 7 bases from J, with 12 bases between. The CDR3 DNA reads TGTGCCAGCAGAACAGGGTTGCGCGGGGAGCTGTTTTTT. Residues: CASRTGLRGELFF.

This chain joins TRBV6-5 and TRBJ1-5, with a possible D match to TRBD1 (5 bases). CDR1 is MNHEY and CDR2 is SVGAGI in the germline V gene. Trimming removed 4 bases from V and 7 bases from J, with 17 bases in between. There are 15 residues in the CDR3. The chain's CDR3 is CASSLMGQVQQPQHF. For the CDR3, the DNA is TGTGCCAGCAGTTTAATGGGGCAGGTCCAGCAGCCCCAGCATTTT.

This sequence joins TRBV9 and TRBJ2-3; D ambiguous. The CDR3 contains 15 residues. In germline, CDR1 is SGDLS, CDR2 YYNGEE. V was cut by 0 bases and J by 3 bases, with 11 bases left in between. CDR3 coding DNA: TGTGCCAGCAGCGTAGAAGGCAGAGGAACAGATACGCAGTATTTT. It encodes CASSVEGRGTDTQYF.

The V call is TRBV4-3, the J call TRBJ1-5; D gene ambiguous. CDR1 is LGHNA, CDR2 YSLEER, per germline. This CDR3 spans 15 amino acids. V was pared by 4 bases and J by 0 bases, with 10 bases between. For the CDR3, the DNA is TGCGCCAGCAGCCCGACTCCGAATAGCAATCAGCCCCAGCATTTT. Translating gives CASSPTPNSNQPQHF.

This rearrangement joins TRBV7-9 to TRBJ1-5; D uncertain. Trimming took 1 base from V and 1 from J, leaving 14 bases between them. This CDR3 is 17 amino acids long. Per germline, CDR1 SEHNR and CDR2 FQNEAQ (reference sequence). DNA of the CDR3: TGTGCCAGCAGCTTAGACGGGTCCCCAAGAAGCAATCAGCCCCAGCATTTT. Its protein is CASSLDGSPRSNQPQHF. The full variable domain, its missing parts supplied by reference TRBV7-9 and TRBJ1-5, is DTGVSQNPRHKITKRGQNVTFRCDPISEHNRLYWYRQTLGQGPEFLTYFQNEAQLEKSRLLSDRFSAERPKGSFSTLEIQRTEQGDSAMYLCASSLDGSPRSNQPQHFGDGTRLSIL.

The count of this clone is one. The chain employs TRBV4-2 and TRBJ1-5; 11 bases match TRBD1. Trimming removed 3 bases from V and 0 bases from J; junction bases left unmatched: 7. The length of the CDR3 is 18 residues. Per the germline V gene, CDR1 is LGHNA and CDR2 is YNFKEQ. CDR3 nucleotides: TGTGCCAGCAGCCAGGAGGGACAGGGGGAGAGTAGCAATCAGCCCCAGCATTTT. Translated: CASSQEGQGESSNQPQHF.

The J gene is TRBJ1-1, the V gene TRBV19, with D unresolved. The CDR3 is made up of 12 amino acids. From germline, CDR1 is LNHDA and CDR2 SQIVND (reference sequence). V was cut by 3 bases and J by 6 bases, with 8 bases left in between. The CDR3 protein is CASSISLAEAFF. CDR3 sequence (DNA): TGTGCCAGTAGTATCTCTCTAGCTGAAGCTTTCTTT.

The rearrangement links TRBV7-3 to TRBJ2-4; 8 positions agree with TRBD2. V trimming: 5 bases; J trimming: 9 bases; junction bases outside the gene matches: 6. This CDR3 comprises 13 residues. From germline, CDR1 is SGHTA and CDR2 FQGTGA. CDR3 nucleotide sequence: TGTGCCAGCAGCGCCAGCGGGGGAGGCATTCAGTACTTC. It specifies CASSASGGGIQYF. Combining the CDR3 with reference TRBV7-3 and TRBJ2-4 gives the whole variable domain GAGVSQTPSNKVTEKGKYVELRCDPISGHTALYWYRQSLGQGPEFLIYFQGTGAADDSGLPNDRFFAVRPEGSVSTLKIQRTERGDSAVYLCASSASGGGIQYFGAGTRLSVL.

The chain links TRBV7-9 to TRBJ1-1; the D is unclear. This CDR3 region has 11 residues. The germline V gene has CDR1 SEHNR and CDR2 FQNEAQ (reference sequence). V lost 6 bases and J 6 bases, leaving 8 bases between the germline ends. The CDR3 loop reads CASSLQAEAFF. The CDR3 DNA follows: TGTGCCAGCAGTCTCCAGGCTGAAGCTTTCTTT.

V and J are TRBV19 and TRBJ1-1; TRBD1 aligns across 10 bases. V trimming: 6 bases; J trimming: 3 bases; junction bases outside the gene matches: 4. The CDR3 runs to 14 residues. CDR1 and CDR2 (germline): LNHDA, SQIVND (reference sequence). This CDR3 is CASSLTGGDTEAFF. As DNA, the CDR3 is TGTGCCAGTAGCTTGACAGGGGGCGACACTGAAGCTTTCTTT.

The chain recombines TRBV3-1 (or the pseudogene TRBV3-2) with TRBJ1-1, with TRBD1 identical over 8 bases. The CDR3 is 18 residues long. V shed 7 bases and J 1 base; nucleotides not matched to a gene: 17. CDR1 is LGHDT and CDR2 is YNNKEL in the germline V gene (reference sequence). In DNA, the CDR3 is TGTGCCAGCACCGCACATGGCAGGGGGCTAACCGGGAACACTGAAGCTTTCTTT. As protein: CASTAHGRGLTGNTEAFF.